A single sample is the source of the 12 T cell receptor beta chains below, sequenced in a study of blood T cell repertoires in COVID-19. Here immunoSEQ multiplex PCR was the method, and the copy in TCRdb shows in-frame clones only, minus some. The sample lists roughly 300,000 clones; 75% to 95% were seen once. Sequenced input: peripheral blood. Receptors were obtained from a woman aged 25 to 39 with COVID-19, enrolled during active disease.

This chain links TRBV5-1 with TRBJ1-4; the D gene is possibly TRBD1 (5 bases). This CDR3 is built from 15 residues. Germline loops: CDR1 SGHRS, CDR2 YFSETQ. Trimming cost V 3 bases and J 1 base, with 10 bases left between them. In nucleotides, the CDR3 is TGCGCCAGCAGCTGGGGACTGAAAACTAATGAAAAACTGTTTTTT. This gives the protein CASSWGLKTNEKLFF.

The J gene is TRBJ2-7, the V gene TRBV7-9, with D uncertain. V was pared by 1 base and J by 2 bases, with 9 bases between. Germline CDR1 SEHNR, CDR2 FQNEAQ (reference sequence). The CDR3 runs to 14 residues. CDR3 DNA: TGTGCCAGCAGCTTAGGGGCCCCAGCCTACGAGCAGTACTTC. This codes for CASSLGAPAYEQYF.

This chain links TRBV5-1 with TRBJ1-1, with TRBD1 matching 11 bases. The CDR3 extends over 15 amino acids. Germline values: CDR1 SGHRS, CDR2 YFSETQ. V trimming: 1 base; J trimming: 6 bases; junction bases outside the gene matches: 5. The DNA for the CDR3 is TGCGCCAGCAGCTTGATCGGACAGGGGGCATCTGAAGCTTTCTTT. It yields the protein CASSLIGQGASEAFF. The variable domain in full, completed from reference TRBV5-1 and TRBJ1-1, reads KAGVTQTPRYLIKTRGQQVTLSCSPISGHRSVSWYQQTPGQGLQFLFEYFSETQRNKGNFPGRFSGRQFSNSRSEMNVSTLELGDSALYLCASSLIGQGASEAFFGQGTRLTVV.

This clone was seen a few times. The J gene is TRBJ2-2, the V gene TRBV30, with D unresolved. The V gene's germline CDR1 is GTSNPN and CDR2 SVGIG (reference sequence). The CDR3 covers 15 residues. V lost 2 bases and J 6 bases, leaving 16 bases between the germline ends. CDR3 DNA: TGTGCCTGGAGTCCCCATGGCTCCCGGGCCGGGGAGCTGTTTTTT. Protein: CAWSPHGSRAGELFF.

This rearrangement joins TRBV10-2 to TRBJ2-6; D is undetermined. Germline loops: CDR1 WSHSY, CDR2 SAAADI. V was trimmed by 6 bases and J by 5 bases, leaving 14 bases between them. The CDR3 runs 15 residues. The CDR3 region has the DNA TGCGCCAGCAGGGCCCCCCCCGTCTGGGCCAACGTCCTGACTTTC. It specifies CASRAPPVWANVLTF.

The CDR3, as DNA: TGTGCCATCAGACCGGACAGGGCTGGAAACACCATATATTTT. It yields the protein CAIRPDRAGNTIYF. The chain has TRBV10-3 and TRBJ1-3; 8 bases match TRBD1. CDR3 length equals 14 residues. In germline, CDR1 is ENHRY, CDR2 SYGVKD. Trimming took 6 bases from V and 2 from J; bases not matched to a gene: 3.

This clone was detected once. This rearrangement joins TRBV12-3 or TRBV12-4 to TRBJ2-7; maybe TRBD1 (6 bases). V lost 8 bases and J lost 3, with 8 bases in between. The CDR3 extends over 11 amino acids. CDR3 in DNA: TGTGCCAGCGCGGACAGCTACGAGCAGTACTTC. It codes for CASADSYEQYF.

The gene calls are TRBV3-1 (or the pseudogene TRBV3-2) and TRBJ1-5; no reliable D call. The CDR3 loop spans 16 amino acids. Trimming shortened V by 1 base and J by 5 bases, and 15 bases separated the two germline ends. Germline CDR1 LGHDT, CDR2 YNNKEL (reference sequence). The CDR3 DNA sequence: TGTGCCAGCAGCCAAGGTATCGGCGGAAAGTATCAGCCCCAGCATTTT. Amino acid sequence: CASSQGIGGKYQPQHF.

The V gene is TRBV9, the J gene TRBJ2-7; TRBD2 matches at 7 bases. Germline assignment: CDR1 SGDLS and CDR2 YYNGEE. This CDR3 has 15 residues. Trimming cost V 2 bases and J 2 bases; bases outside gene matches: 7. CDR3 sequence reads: CASSVSAGKAYEQYF. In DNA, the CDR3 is TGTGCCAGCAGCGTTTCAGCGGGAAAGGCCTACGAGCAGTACTTC.

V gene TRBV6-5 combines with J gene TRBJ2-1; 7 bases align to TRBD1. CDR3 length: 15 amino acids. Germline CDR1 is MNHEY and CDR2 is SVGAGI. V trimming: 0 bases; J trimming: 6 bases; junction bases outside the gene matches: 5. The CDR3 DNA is TGTGCCAGCAGTTACTCCACCTACAGGGGCAATGAGCAGTTCTTC. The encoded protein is CASSYSTYRGNEQFF.

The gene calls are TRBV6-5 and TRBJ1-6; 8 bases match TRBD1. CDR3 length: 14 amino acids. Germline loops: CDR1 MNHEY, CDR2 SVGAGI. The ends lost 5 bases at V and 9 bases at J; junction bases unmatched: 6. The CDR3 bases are TGTGCCAGCAGTAGGGACAGGACCGGTTCACCCCTCCACTTT. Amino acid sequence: CASSRDRTGSPLHF.

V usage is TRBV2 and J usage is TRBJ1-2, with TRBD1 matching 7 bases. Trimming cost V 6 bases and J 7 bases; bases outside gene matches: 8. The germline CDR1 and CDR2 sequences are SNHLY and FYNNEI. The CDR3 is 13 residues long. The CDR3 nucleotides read TGTGCCAGCAGCCCTGAAGGGGGCCGTGGCTACACCTTC. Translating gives CASSPEGGRGYTF.